This is a list of T cell receptor beta chains from one sample in a study of shared clonotypes between healthy human individuals. Profiled with immunoSEQ multiplex PCR; TCRdb holds only in-frame clones, not every one. In the table there are more than 1.2 million clones, 98% to 99% of which are singletons. Sample: naive CD4+ T cells sorted from blood. The receptors come from a man aged 25-40 years in good health. Each CDR3 is given without its conserved first and last residue. The order of the fields is V gene, J gene, clone size, CDR3 protein. For some rows the clone size is stated as once, few or many, or as a class when expanded; others skip it.

V gene: TRBV18; J gene: TRBJ1-4; clone size: .; CDR3 protein: ASSPPLLGGKEKLF
V gene: TRBV6-6; J gene: TRBJ2-1; clone size: .; CDR3 protein: ASSITHEQF
V gene: TRBV27; J gene: TRBJ2-2; clone size: once; CDR3 protein: ASSQGQGRGTGELF
V gene: TRBV5-1; J gene: TRBJ2-5; clone size: once; CDR3 protein: ASSPLRGQSETQY
V gene: TRBV18; J gene: TRBJ2-1; clone size: .; CDR3 protein: ASSPGLAGTNEQF
V gene: TRBV5-1; J gene: TRBJ2-2; clone size: .; CDR3 protein: ASSFYGGNTGELF
V gene: TRBV29-1; J gene: TRBJ2-7; clone size: .; CDR3 protein: SVENYEQY
V gene: TRBV27; J gene: TRBJ1-5; clone size: once; CDR3 protein: ASSAGRSNQPQH
V gene: TRBV6-1; J gene: TRBJ1-4; clone size: once; CDR3 protein: ASSESRRVNEKLF
V gene: TRBV5-1; J gene: TRBJ2-5; clone size: .; CDR3 protein: ASSEGTGKETQY
V gene: TRBV6-5; J gene: TRBJ2-7; clone size: .; CDR3 protein: ASSPYSGVGYEQY
V gene: TRBV2; J gene: TRBJ2-5; clone size: .; CDR3 protein: ASRASGSLPETQY
V gene: TRBV5-4; J gene: TRBJ2-2; clone size: .; CDR3 protein: ASSHPSGRAPNTGELF
V gene: TRBV28; J gene: TRBJ2-7; clone size: .; CDR3 protein: ASSLYPYEQY
V gene: TRBV5-1; J gene: TRBJ1-4; clone size: .; CDR3 protein: ASSLGPGQGYEKLF
V gene: TRBV6-5; J gene: TRBJ2-3; clone size: .; CDR3 protein: ASRRTLAADTQY
V gene: TRBV7-2; J gene: TRBJ2-7; clone size: once; CDR3 protein: ASSDSGTIYEQY
V gene: TRBV6-5; J gene: TRBJ2-1; clone size: .; CDR3 protein: ASSSGHGNEQF
V gene: TRBV29-1; J gene: TRBJ2-5; clone size: .; CDR3 protein: SVGPGAQETQY
V gene: TRBV4-3; J gene: TRBJ2-7; clone size: .; CDR3 protein: ASSQDTRGSSYEQY
V gene: TRBV2; J gene: TRBJ2-5; clone size: .; CDR3 protein: ASKTGSPSQETQY
V gene: TRBV10-3; J gene: TRBJ2-7; clone size: .; CDR3 protein: AISEAFTENEQY
V gene: TRBV28; J gene: TRBJ1-4; clone size: .; CDR3 protein: ASSLGGGDEKLF
V gene: TRBV19; J gene: TRBJ2-2; clone size: .; CDR3 protein: ASSMVNTGELF
V gene: TRBV11-2; J gene: TRBJ2-7; clone size: .; CDR3 protein: ASSPLRRTQYEQY
V gene: TRBV9; J gene: TRBJ1-2; clone size: .; CDR3 protein: ASSVSQGSYYGYT
V gene: TRBV19; J gene: TRBJ1-2; clone size: .; CDR3 protein: ASSDRAYGYT
V gene: TRBV5-4; J gene: TRBJ2-5; clone size: once; CDR3 protein: ASSPVEEQETQY
V gene: TRBV18; J gene: TRBJ2-3; clone size: .; CDR3 protein: ASSPDEDTQY
V gene: TRBV10-3; J gene: TRBJ2-7; clone size: .; CDR3 protein: AISELAGFSYEQY
V gene: TRBV5-1; J gene: TRBJ1-1; clone size: .; CDR3 protein: ASSPDRWGNTEAF